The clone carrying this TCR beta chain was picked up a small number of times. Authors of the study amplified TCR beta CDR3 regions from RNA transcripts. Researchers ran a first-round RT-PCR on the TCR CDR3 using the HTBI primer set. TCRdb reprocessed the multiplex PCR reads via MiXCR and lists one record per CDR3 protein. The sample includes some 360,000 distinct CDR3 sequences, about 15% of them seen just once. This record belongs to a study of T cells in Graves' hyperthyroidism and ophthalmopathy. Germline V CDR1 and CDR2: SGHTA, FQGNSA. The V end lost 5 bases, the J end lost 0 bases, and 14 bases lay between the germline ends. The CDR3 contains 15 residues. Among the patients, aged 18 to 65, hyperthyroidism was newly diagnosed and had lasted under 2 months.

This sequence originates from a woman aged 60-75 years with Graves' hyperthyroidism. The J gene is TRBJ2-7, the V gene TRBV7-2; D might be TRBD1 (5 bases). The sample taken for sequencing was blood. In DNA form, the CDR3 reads TGTGCCAGCAGCACCCAGGGATCCCTCTCCTACGAGCAGTACTTC. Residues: CASSTQGSLSYEQYF.